This T cell receptor (beta chain) was captured by sequencing in a study of cytomegalovirus exposure and HLA in healthy donors. The CDR3 has 14 residues. The germline CDR1 and CDR2 sequences are LGHNA and YSLEER. Between the trimmed V and J ends, which lost 3 bases and 1 base, there was a span of 7 bases. The PCR employed 60 Vbeta primers together with 13 Jbeta primers. Sequencing used immunoSEQ multiplex PCR; TCRdb keeps in-frame clones, though not all of them. The table records approximately 130,000 clones, about 77% of them present only once. Study findings and constraints: In a later analysis, donors in an Asian-associated ancestry cluster reportedly had fewer N-insertions in productive TCRs than the cohort mean.

About this clone: As yet, its antigen is unknown.

Sequenced: PBMCs. The sequence came from a woman aged 40 to 50 in good health and CMV-seronegative. This chain connects TRBV4-3 to TRBJ2-4, with no clear D. Here the CDR3 DNA reads TGCGCCAGCAGCCAGGCGGTGGCCAAAAACATTCAGTACTTC. Its protein is CASSQAVAKNIQYF.